The 9 T cell receptor beta chains below all came from one sample that was sequenced in a study of blood T cell repertoires in COVID-19. Measured with immunoSEQ multiplex PCR; TCRdb has only the in-frame clones, and not every one. The data contain some 260,000 clones, 88% of them singletons. The sequenced sample was peripheral blood. These receptors were collected from a woman in her sixties or seventies with COVID-19, enrolled during active disease.

This chain's CDR3 is CASSAVAGPYEQYF. The CDR3 DNA is TGTGCCAGTAGTGCGGTAGCGGGGCCCTACGAGCAGTACTTC. The rearrangement joins TRBV19 to TRBJ2-7, with 8 bases identical to TRBD2. The CDR3 is 14 amino acids. Germline CDR1 and CDR2: LNHDA and SQIVND (reference sequence). J lost 2 bases, V lost 5 bases, and 5 bases had no gene match.

This clone was found once. The genes are TRBV7-9 and TRBJ2-3; D is possibly TRBD1 (6 bases). The CDR3 totals 16 residues. Trimming shortened V by 2 bases and J by 2 bases, and 14 bases separated the two germline ends. The germline CDR1 and CDR2 sequences are SEHNR and FQNEAQ (reference sequence). In DNA form, the CDR3 reads TGTGCCAGCAGCTTACTCGGCAGGGGTTACACAGATACGCAGTATTTT. Translated: CASSLLGRGYTDTQYF.

The chain recombines TRBV4-2 with TRBJ2-1; D possibly corresponds to TRBD2 (5 bases). Germline lookup yields CDR1 LGHNA and CDR2 YNFKEQ. Trimming cost V 7 bases and J 6 bases, with 13 bases left between them. The CDR3 covers 13 residues. The CDR3 is CASTLRAGNEQFF. CDR3 nucleotide sequence: TGTGCCAGCACTCTAAGGGCGGGCAATGAGCAGTTCTTC.

This clone came up once. The chain recombines TRBV3-1 (or the pseudogene TRBV3-2) with TRBJ2-1; D is possibly TRBD2 (5 bases). Germline V gives CDR1 LGHDT, CDR2 YNNKEL (reference sequence). The ends were cut back, 0 bases at V and 9 bases at J, with 15 bases in the middle. The CDR3 sequence is 15 residues long. The CDR3 DNA sequence: TGTGCCAGCAGCCAAGAGTCCGGGATCGGTCGTGAGCAGTTCTTC. Protein sequence: CASSQESGIGREQFF.

This clone was detected only once. The V and J genes are TRBV2 and TRBJ2-6; 8 positions agree with TRBD2. V dropped 7 bases and J dropped 0; count of bases not matched to a gene: 14. CDR1 and CDR2 (germline): SNHLY, FYNNEI. The CDR3 covers 19 residues. DNA of the CDR3: TGTGCCAGCAACCTGATGGGAGGCGGGAGGAGCTCTGGGGCCAACGTCCTGACTTTC. It codes for CASNLMGGGRSSGANVLTF.

The chain employs TRBV11-3 and TRBJ1-1, with unresolved D. V shed 8 bases and J shed 4 bases, with 11 bases lying between them. From germline, CDR1 is SGHNT and CDR2 YENEEA. The CDR3 sequence is 12 residues long. DNA of the CDR3: TGTGCCAGCTCGGGGATCGGCACTGAAGCTTTCTTT. It specifies CASSGIGTEAFF.

The chain recombines TRBV11-2 with TRBJ1-2; tentatively, D is TRBD1 (5 bases). The germline CDR1 and CDR2 sequences are SGHAT and FQNNGV. The CDR3 totals 12 residues. V was cut by 5 bases and J by 2 bases, with 6 bases left in between. CDR3 sequence (DNA): TGTGCCAGCAGCCAGGGAAACTATGGCTACACCTTC. Protein product: CASSQGNYGYTF.

The genes are TRBV19 and TRBJ2-5, with 9 bases matching TRBD1. The CDR3 has 16 amino acids. Germline CDR1 reads LNHDA; CDR2 reads SQIVND (reference sequence). The V segment lost 5 bases and the J segment 4 bases; nucleotides outside the gene matches: 11. The CDR3 region has the DNA TGTGCCAGTAGTGTATTCTTGGGACAGGGTGGAGAGACCCAGTACTTC. This translates into CASSVFLGQGGETQYF.

This clone occurred once. The rearrangement uses TRBV6-6 and TRBJ1-2; weak D call: TRBD1 (6 bases). V shed 0 bases and J shed 8 bases, with 13 bases lying between them. Germline CDR1 is MNHNY and CDR2 is SVGAGI (reference sequence). The CDR3 runs to 14 residues. CDR3 DNA sequence: TGTGCCAGCAGTTACTCGTTCAGGGGTGAAGGCTACACCTTC. It is translated as CASSYSFRGEGYTF.